A selection of T cell receptor beta chains follows, all from one sample in a study of cytomegalovirus exposure and HLA in healthy donors. Profiling relied on immunoSEQ multiplex PCR, and the TCRdb table lists in-frame clones only, not all of them. The table has about 120,000 clones, over 60% seen once; the top ten hold around 2.9%. Sequenced: PBMCs. The source is a woman in her sixties in good health and CMV-seropositive. Both conserved end residues are part of each CDR3. The order of the fields is D gene, V gene, J gene, clone size, CDR3 protein, CDR3 DNA. D genes are given only for firm matches. Clone sizes are given selectively: once, few, many, or a class where the clone is expanded.

TRBD1	TRBV5-4	TRBJ2-1	-	CASSFSGGVGGGNEQFF	TGTGCCAGCAGCTTCTCAGGGGGCGTCGGAGGTGGCAATGAGCAGTTCTTC
-	TRBV4-1	TRBJ2-3	few	CASSQEGARRGSWTDTQYF	TGCGCCAGCAGCCAAGAGGGGGCTAGACGCGGGAGTTGGACAGATACGCAGTATTTT
-	TRBV11-3	TRBJ1-1	few	CASSQTGWDGNTEAFF	TGTGCCAGCAGCCAAACAGGGTGGGACGGGAACACTGAAGCTTTCTTT
TRBD2	TRBV19	TRBJ2-7	-	CASSITSGAYEQYF	TGTGCCAGTAGTATTACTAGCGGGGCCTACGAGCAGTACTTC
TRBD2	TRBV6-6	TRBJ2-7	-	CASRDTSGSYEQYF	TGTGCCAGCAGAGACACTAGCGGTTCCTACGAGCAGTACTTC
-	TRBV18	TRBJ1-4	-	CASSPPGHANEKLFF	TGTGCCAGCTCACCGCCGGGACACGCAAATGAAAAACTGTTTTTT
-	TRBV4-1	TRBJ2-1	-	CASSLVQWDEQFF	TGCGCCAGCAGCCTGGTACAGTGGGATGAGCAGTTCTTC
TRBD2	TRBV2	TRBJ2-2	-	CASSLTGGIGELFF	TGTGCCAGCAGCTTAACGGGAGGTATCGGGGAGCTGTTTTTT
TRBD2	TRBV4-2	TRBJ2-1	-	CASSQGVAGYSGHEQFF	TGTGCCAGCAGCCAAGGGGTAGCGGGATATTCGGGCCATGAGCAGTTCTTC
-	TRBV5-4	TRBJ2-7	-	CASSFSEVGDEQYF	TGTGCCAGCAGCTTTAGTGAGGTCGGCGACGAGCAGTACTTC
-	TRBV29-1	TRBJ1-1	-	CSVEDWVGNEAFF	TGCAGCGTTGAAGATTGGGTGGGCAATGAAGCTTTCTTT
-	TRBV10-3	TRBJ1-3	many	CAISETLAASGNTIYF	TGTGCCATCAGTGAGACTCTCGCGGCCTCTGGAAACACCATATATTTT
-	TRBV11-2	TRBJ1-1	-	CASSLGVGVGAFF	TGTGCCAGCAGCTTAGGGGTTGGAGTCGGAGCTTTCTTT
-	TRBV30	TRBJ2-1	-	CAWSGYNSRGYNEQFF	TGTGCCTGGAGTGGGTACAATAGTCGGGGTTACAATGAGCAGTTCTTC
-	TRBV10-3	TRBJ1-2	few	CATHADFYGYTF	TGTGCCACCCACGCGGACTTCTATGGCTACACCTTC
TRBD1	TRBV5-1	TRBJ1-2	-	CASRRTGLEVGGYTF	TGCGCCAGCAGGAGGACAGGGTTAGAAGTGGGTGGCTACACCTTC
TRBD1	TRBV6-5	TRBJ1-1	-	CASSYLPDRGQKAFF	TGTGCCAGCAGTTACCTTCCCGACAGGGGGCAAAAAGCTTTCTTT
-	TRBV2	TRBJ1-2	-	CASSEAPRQGYGYTF	TGTGCCAGCAGTGAAGCTCCGCGTCAGGGGTATGGCTACACCTTC
TRBD1	TRBV30	TRBJ2-2	-	CARQGKTGELFF	TGTGCCCGACAGGGGAAAACCGGGGAGCTGTTTTTT
TRBD1	TRBV14	TRBJ2-7	-	CASSRRIRGSYEQYF	TGTGCCAGCAGCCGACGAATCAGGGGGTCCTACGAGCAGTACTTC
-	TRBV27	TRBJ2-1	-	CASSQLAVHSYNEQFF	TGTGCCAGCAGTCAATTAGCGGTTCACTCCTACAATGAGCAGTTCTTC
-	TRBV7-6	TRBJ1-5	-	CASSWTKDQPQHF	TGTGCCAGCAGTTGGACAAAGGATCAGCCCCAGCATTTT
TRBD1	TRBV6-6	TRBJ1-6	-	CASTPQGTGDSPLHF	TGTGCCAGCACCCCCCAGGGGACAGGCGATTCACCCCTCCACTTT
TRBD2	TRBV10-3	TRBJ2-1	-	CAISESDPGTSGTYEQFF	TGTGCCATCAGTGAGTCTGACCCCGGGACTAGCGGGACCTATGAGCAGTTCTTC
TRBD1	TRBV4-1	TRBJ1-5	-	CASSLRTGGSNQPQHF	TGCGCCAGCAGCCTAAGAACAGGGGGCAGCAATCAGCCCCAGCATTTT
TRBD1	TRBV10-3	TRBJ1-2	few	CAIRDRGLRDGYTF	TGTGCCATCAGGGACAGGGGCCTTAGGGATGGCTACACCTTC
-	TRBV7-9	TRBJ2-7	few	CASSSSGGYEQYF	TGTGCCAGCAGCTCATCTGGAGGCTACGAGCAGTACTTC
-	TRBV5-5	TRBJ1-5	-	CASSIGNQPQHF	TGTGCCAGCAGCATCGGCAATCAGCCCCAGCATTTT
TRBD2	TRBV9	TRBJ2-5	-	CAGRRGRETQYF	TGTGCCGGGCGGCGCGGGAGGGAGACCCAGTACTTC
TRBD2	TRBV9	TRBJ2-1	-	CASSAKGLAGSNEQFF	TGTGCCAGCAGCGCCAAGGGACTAGCGGGAAGTAATGAGCAGTTCTTC
TRBD2	TRBV19	TRBJ2-7	-	CASSIRAGDSYEQYF	TGTGCCAGTAGTATTCGAGCGGGAGACTCCTACGAGCAGTACTTC
-	TRBV11-2	TRBJ1-4	-	CASSVNRVPTEKLFF	TGTGCCAGCAGCGTGAACAGGGTACCAACCGAAAAACTGTTTTTT
TRBD1	TRBV7-6	TRBJ2-3	-	CASSERTGSTDTQYF	TGTGCCAGCAGCGAACGGACAGGCTCCACAGATACGCAGTATTTT
-	TRBV7-8	TRBJ1-3	-	CASSLESSSGNTIYF	TGTGCCAGCAGCTTGGAGTCGAGCTCTGGAAACACCATATATTTT
TRBD2	TRBV18	TRBJ2-7	-	CASSSRTSGTSYEQYF	TGTGCCAGCTCATCTCGGACTAGCGGAACCTCCTACGAGCAGTACTTC
TRBD2	TRBV6-5	TRBJ2-7	-	CASSYGRERSYEQYF	TGTGCCAGCAGTTACGGGCGGGAGAGGTCGTACGAGCAGTACTTC
TRBD1	TRBV9	TRBJ1-2	once	CASSPDGDSWDGYTF	TGTGCCAGCAGCCCGGATGGGGACAGTTGGGATGGCTACACCTTC
TRBD1	TRBV6-4	TRBJ1-2	-	CASSAEGGSYGYTF	TGTGCCAGCAGCGCTGAAGGGGGCTCCTATGGCTACACCTTC
-	TRBV28	TRBJ2-1	few	CASSLIGSNEQFF	TGTGCCAGCAGTTTAATCGGGAGCAATGAGCAGTTCTTC
TRBD1	TRBV2	TRBJ1-4	once	CASSDGTGLANEKLFF	TGTGCCAGCAGTGATGGGACAGGGCTGGCTAATGAAAAACTGTTTTTT
TRBD2	TRBV6-5	TRBJ2-1	-	CASSYRGLAGYDEQFF	TGTGCCAGCAGTTATCGGGGACTAGCGGGGTACGATGAGCAGTTCTTC
TRBD1	TRBV7-9	TRBJ2-5	once	CASSLQRTGGVDPGETQYF	TGTGCCAGCAGCTTACAGAGGACAGGGGGGGTAGATCCTGGGGAGACCCAGTACTTC
TRBD1	TRBV5-1	TRBJ1-4	-	CASSWGSGGDSEKLFF	TGCGCCAGCAGCTGGGGATCAGGGGGCGATTCCGAAAAACTGTTTTTT
TRBD2	TRBV7-2	TRBJ2-3	-	CASSLRPIRTSGKRDTQYF	TGTGCCAGCAGCTTAAGACCAATCCGGACTAGCGGGAAGAGAGATACGCAGTATTTT
TRBD1	TRBV25-1	TRBJ1-1	-	CASSRQGAGNTEAFF	TGTGCCAGCAGTCGACAGGGGGCTGGGAACACTGAAGCTTTCTTT
-	TRBV5-1	TRBJ2-2	-	CASSLVAATNTGELFF	TGCGCCAGCAGCTTGGTAGCGGCAACCAACACCGGGGAGCTGTTTTTT
TRBD1	TRBV28	TRBJ1-2	-	CASSFSRTGDGYTF	TGTGCCAGCAGTTTCTCACGGACAGGTGATGGCTACACCTTC
-	TRBV27	TRBJ2-3	once	CASSLFQGSDTQYF	TGTGCCAGCAGTTTATTCCAGGGATCAGATACGCAGTATTTT
TRBD1	TRBV14	TRBJ1-6	once	CASSQARSTGGYSPLHF	TGTGCCAGCAGCCAGGCCCGATCGACAGGGGGTTATTCACCCCTCCACTTT
TRBD1	TRBV19	TRBJ2-7	-	CASSIEYRGSYEQYF	TGTGCCAGTAGTATAGAGTACAGGGGCTCCTACGAGCAGTACTTC
-	TRBV4-2	TRBJ1-2	-	CASSQDKDNLGGYTF	TGTGCCAGCAGCCAAGATAAGGACAACCTGGGAGGCTACACCTTC
-	TRBV20-1	TRBJ1-2	-	CSAGGNYGYTF	TGCAGTGCGGGCGGGAACTATGGCTACACCTTC
TRBD1	TRBV7-9	TRBJ2-5	-	CSSSQTGETQYF	TGTTCCAGCAGTCAGACAGGGGAGACCCAGTACTTC
-	TRBV30	TRBJ1-2	-	CAWGGTAANYGYTF	TGTGCCTGGGGGGGGACGGCCGCTAACTATGGCTACACCTTC
-	TRBV4-1	TRBJ2-1	-	CASSQPGRGSIEQFF	TGCGCCAGCAGCCAGCCAGGGCGCGGAAGCATCGAGCAGTTCTTC
TRBD2	TRBV5-4	TRBJ2-1	few	CASSLTSGWEGLSSYNEQFF	TGTGCCAGCAGCTTAACAAGCGGGTGGGAGGGCCTTAGCTCCTACAATGAGCAGTTCTTC
TRBD2	TRBV18	TRBJ2-7	-	CASSPRTSGGNEQYF	TGTGCCAGCTCCCCGAGGACTAGCGGAGGGAACGAGCAGTACTTC